This TCR beta chain stems from a study of OX40 agonist ivuxolimab in advanced cancers. About the research overall: The study reported partial responses in three patients: one hepatocellular carcinoma, two cutaneous melanoma.

A remark on this clone: Its antigen is undetermined.

Whole-study results and caveats: Individuals who were partial responders at 0.1-3.0 mg/kg had clonal expansion that ranked among the lowest.

Deletions cut 1 base from V and 4 bases from J, with 9 bases between. Per germline, CDR1 SGHDT and CDR2 YYEEEE. This CDR3 comprises 13 residues. Here immunoSEQ multiplex PCR was the method, and the copy in TCRdb shows in-frame clones only, minus some. The data contain 12,000 to 15,000 clones, more than 65% of them singletons. Here the sequenced sample was CD4+ or CD8+ T cells sorted from blood, taken in a trial of the OX40 agonist ivuxolimab. The chain has TRBV5-6 and TRBJ2-7, with TRBD1 as a possible D gene (5 bases). The clonotype comes from an adult with an advanced solid tumor such as melanoma, head and neck, liver or kidney cancer. The CDR3 here is CASSLRAGYEQYF. DNA of the CDR3: TGTGCCAGCAGCTTGCGGGCAGGGTACGAGCAGTACTTC.